The 20 T cell receptor beta chains presented below share a single source sample, sequenced in a study of immune characterization of retroperitoneal liposarcoma. TCRdb reanalysed the PCR reads using MiXCR and keeps one entry per CDR3 protein. The table includes 7,700 or so distinct CDR3 sequences, 25% to 30% detected once. Sequenced input: blood. The receptor source for this set is a male donor with retroperitoneal liposarcoma.

This clonotype is termed large. The rearrangement joins TRBV6-1 to TRBJ2-1; no definite D call. This CDR3 comprises 13 residues. V lost 6 bases to trimming and J lost 6 bases, with 12 bases between them. Per germline, CDR1 MNHNS and CDR2 SASEGT. The CDR3 nucleotides read TGTGCCAGCAGGGCCCCGGGTAGCAATGAGCAGTTCTTC. It yields the protein CASRAPGSNEQFF.

This clonotype is termed medium-sized (0.01 to 0.1%). The CDR3 protein is CASSTKAREAGGGNEQFF. CDR3 nucleotides: TGTGCCAGCAGCACAAAGGCAAGAGAAGCGGGAGGGGGGAATGAGCAGTTCTTC. V and J are TRBV7-2 and TRBJ2-1; 10 bases are shared with TRBD2. This CDR3 spans 18 amino acids. Germline trimming cut 5 bases from V and 7 bases from J; bases unmatched to any gene: 17. The germline CDR1 and CDR2 sequences are SGHTA and FQGNSA.

Ten or more counts support this clonotype. The J gene is TRBJ2-1, the V gene TRBV5-3; 8 bases are a match to TRBD2. TRBV5-3 is an open reading frame, and its role is uncertain. V shed 3 bases, J shed 0 bases, and the junction held 11 bases outside the gene matches. The CDR3 sequence is 18 residues long. The CDR3 DNA reads TGTGCCAGAAGCTCGTGGACTAGCCTCATCGGCTCCTACAATGAGCAGTTCTTC. This encodes CARSSWTSLIGSYNEQFF.

This clonotype rates as medium-sized. The V call is TRBV6-4, the J call TRBJ2-1; 14 bases match TRBD2. From germline, CDR1 is MRHNA and CDR2 SNTAGT. The CDR3 extends over 17 amino acids. V lost 6 bases to trimming and J lost 6 bases; unmatched junction nucleotides: 10. This chain's CDR3 is CASRETSGRASCNEQFF. Here the CDR3 DNA reads TGTGCCAGCAGGGAGACTAGCGGGAGGGCCTCTTGCAATGAGCAGTTCTTC.

The chain carries TRBV7-2 and TRBJ2-3, with unresolved D. Germline V gene lookup returns CDR1 SGHTA and CDR2 FQGNSA. The V end was cut by 3 bases, the J end by 2 bases, with 9 bases between. This CDR3 is 14 amino acids long. This chain's CDR3 is CASSLELPTDTQYF. For the CDR3, the DNA is TGTGCCAGCAGCTTGGAGCTCCCCACAGATACGCAGTATTTT.

In the case of this clonotype: A junction end diverges from the germline sequence, so it may reflect a read error. The V call is TRBV12-3 or TRBV12-4, the J call TRBJ1-6; 9 positions match TRBD1. The CDR3 sequence is 15 residues long. The CDR3 nucleotides read TGTGCCAACAGTTCCGGACAGGGGTTAAATTCACCCCTCCACTTT. This encodes CANSSGQGLNSPLHF.

This clonotype is termed medium-sized (0.01 to 0.1%). The J gene is TRBJ1-5, the V gene TRBV6-1; D remains ambiguous. This CDR3 region has 15 residues. Germline values: CDR1 MNHNS, CDR2 SASEGT. V lost 4 bases and J 5 bases, leaving 15 bases between the germline ends. The CDR3 spells CASSGEWYSYQPQHF. The CDR3, as DNA: TGTGCCAGCAGTGGAGAGTGGTACAGCTATCAGCCCCAGCATTTT.

This sequence joins TRBV6-1 and TRBJ2-1; D not resolved. The J call may be wrong; the DNA end is better matched by TRBJ2-7. This CDR3 contains 17 residues. Germline V gives CDR1 MNHNS, CDR2 SASEGT. The DNA for the CDR3 is TGTGCCAGCAGTGAAAAGTTCCTTATCTTCAGCTCCTACGAGCAGTACTTC. Residues: CASSEKFLIFSSYEQYF.

By proportion, this clonotype is medium-sized. The chain couples TRBV12-3 or TRBV12-4 to TRBJ2-3, with a tentative D call TRBD2 (6 bases). There are 16 residues in the CDR3. V was clipped by 3 bases and J by 3 bases, with 16 bases between them. The CDR3 region is CASSFAEGGTTDTQYF. Here the CDR3 DNA reads TGTGCCAGCAGTTTCGCGGAGGGAGGTACGACAGATACGCAGTATTTT.

The genes are TRBV12-3 or TRBV12-4 and TRBJ2-1, with D possibly being TRBD1 or TRBD2 (5 bases each). The V end lost 6 bases, the J end lost 10 bases, and 22 bases lay between the germline ends. The CDR3 is made up of 15 amino acids. The CDR3 protein is CASRHEGSPPYEQFF. CDR3 in DNA: TGTGCCAGCAGGCACGAGGGGTCCCCTCCCTACGAGCAGTTCTTC.

With regard to this clonotype: A read error is possible here, since a much larger clone lies one base away. The CDR3 DNA sequence: TGTGCCAGCAGTGTCCTAGAGGGGGGGGGTGAGCAGCTCTTC. As protein: CASSVLEGGGEQLF. The chain employs TRBV6-4 and TRBJ2-1; TRBD2 is a possible D gene (7 bases). This CDR3 spans 14 amino acids. Germline V gene data show CDR1 as MRHNA and CDR2 as SNTAGT.

Sample share makes this clonotype medium-sized. The J gene is TRBJ2-4, the V gene TRBV27; tentatively, D is TRBD2 (5 bases). The CDR3 spans 14 residues. Trimming took off 5 bases at V and 5 bases at J, with 13 bases between the two ends. The germline V gene encodes CDR1 MNHEY and CDR2 SMNVEV (reference sequence). CDR3 nucleotide sequence: TGTGCCAGCAGTCGAGGGTTCGATGAAAACATTCAGTACTTC. Translating it yields CASSRGFDENIQYF.

In its sample, this clonotype was seen a few times. The chain uses TRBV12-3 or TRBV12-4 and TRBJ2-1; 12 bases match TRBD1. V shed 6 bases and J 10 bases; nucleotides not matched to a gene: 7. There are 14 residues in the CDR3. Here the CDR3 DNA reads TGTGCCAGCAGGGGACAGGGGGCCGGGTACGAGCAGTTCTTC. This codes for CASRGQGAGYEQFF.

The DNA of the CDR3 is TGTGCCAGCAGCCAACTGGGCTCCGGGACTAGAAGAATATCCGAGCAGTACTTC. Amino acid sequence: CASSQLGSGTRRISEQYF. The chain combines TRBV11-1 with TRBJ2-5, with 8 bases that match TRBD2. Gene TRBJ2-7 matches the end of the DNA better, so the J call may be wrong. The CDR3 is made up of 18 amino acids. CDR1 SGHAT and CDR2 FQDESV come from the germline V gene (reference sequence).

The V call is TRBV11-3, the J call TRBJ1-2, with 11 bases that match TRBD1. V dropped 6 bases and J dropped 10; count of bases not matched to a gene: 7. The CDR3 has 13 residues. The germline V gene has CDR1 SGHNT and CDR2 YENEEA. The CDR3 loop reads CASSPGQGGDYTF. The CDR3 DNA sequence: TGTGCCAGCAGTCCGGGACAGGGGGGAGACTACACCTTC.

By share, this clonotype ranks as medium-sized. The chain links TRBV6-1 to TRBJ2-1, with 8 bases lining up with TRBD2. V trimming: 6 bases; J trimming: 5 bases; junction bases outside the gene matches: 6. Germline CDR1 reads MNHNS; CDR2 reads SASEGT. The CDR3 consists of 14 residues. CDR3: CASRSGSFDNEQFF. CDR3 DNA sequence: TGTGCCAGCAGAAGCGGGAGTTTCGACAATGAGCAGTTCTTC.

This clonotype was recorded a few times. The chain employs TRBV7-2 and TRBJ2-7, with TRBD1 matching 8 bases. The trim removed 1 base at V and 6 bases at J, leaving 8 bases unmatched. CDR3 length: 15 residues. CDR1 SGHTA and CDR2 FQGNSA come from the germline V gene. In DNA form, the CDR3 reads TGTGCCAGCAGCTTAGTCTCGGGACAGGATGGCGAGCAGTACTTC. This translates into CASSLVSGQDGEQYF.

The chain recombines TRBV29-1 with TRBJ2-2; possible D gene TRBD1, 5 bases. Trimming stripped 2 bases from V and 0 bases from J, with 10 bases between. The CDR3 contains 15 residues. Germline CDR1 SQVTM, CDR2 ANQGSEA. Here the CDR3 DNA reads TGCAGCGTTGAAAGGGGCAAGACGAACACCGGGGAGCTGTTTTTT. As protein: CSVERGKTNTGELFF.

This clonotype appeared a few times. J is TRBJ2-1 and V is TRBV30, with D possibly matching TRBD1 (5 bases). The CDR3 spans 19 residues. CDR1 and CDR2 (germline): GTSNPN, SVGIG (reference sequence). Trimming pared 0 bases from V and 5 bases from J, leaving 26 bases between. This CDR3 is CAWSVGLQGGFFDDNEQFF. CDR3 sequence (DNA): TGTGCCTGGAGTGTGGGATTGCAGGGTGGGTTTTTTGACGACAATGAGCAGTTCTTC.

With regard to this clonotype: This may be a read error: a much more frequent sequence differs by one nucleotide. This CDR3 is missing its conserved last phenylalanine or tryptophan, likely due to a read error. The chain is built from TRBV12-3 or TRBV12-4 and TRBJ2-1, with 7 bases identical to TRBD2. The length of the CDR3 is 14 residues. V trimming: 5 bases; J trimming: 3 bases; junction bases outside the gene matches: 4. Here the CDR3 reads CASSISGIYNEQFI. CDR3 DNA sequence: TGTGCCAGCAGTATAAGCGGGATCTACAATGAGCAGTTCATC.